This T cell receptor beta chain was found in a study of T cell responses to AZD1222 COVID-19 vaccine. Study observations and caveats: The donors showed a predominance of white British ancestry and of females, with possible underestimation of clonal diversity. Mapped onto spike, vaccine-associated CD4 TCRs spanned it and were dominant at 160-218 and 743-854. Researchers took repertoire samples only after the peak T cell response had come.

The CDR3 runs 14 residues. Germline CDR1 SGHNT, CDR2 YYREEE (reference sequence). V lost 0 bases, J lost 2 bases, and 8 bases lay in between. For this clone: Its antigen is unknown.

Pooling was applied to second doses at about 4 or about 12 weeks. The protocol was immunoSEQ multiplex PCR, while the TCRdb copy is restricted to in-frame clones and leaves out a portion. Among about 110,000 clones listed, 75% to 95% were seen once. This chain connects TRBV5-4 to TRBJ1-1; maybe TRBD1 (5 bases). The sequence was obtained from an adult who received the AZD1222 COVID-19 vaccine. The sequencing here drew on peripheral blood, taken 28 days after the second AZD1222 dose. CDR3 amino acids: CASSLARGNTEAFF. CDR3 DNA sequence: TGTGCCAGCAGCTTGGCTAGGGGAAACACTGAAGCTTTCTTT.